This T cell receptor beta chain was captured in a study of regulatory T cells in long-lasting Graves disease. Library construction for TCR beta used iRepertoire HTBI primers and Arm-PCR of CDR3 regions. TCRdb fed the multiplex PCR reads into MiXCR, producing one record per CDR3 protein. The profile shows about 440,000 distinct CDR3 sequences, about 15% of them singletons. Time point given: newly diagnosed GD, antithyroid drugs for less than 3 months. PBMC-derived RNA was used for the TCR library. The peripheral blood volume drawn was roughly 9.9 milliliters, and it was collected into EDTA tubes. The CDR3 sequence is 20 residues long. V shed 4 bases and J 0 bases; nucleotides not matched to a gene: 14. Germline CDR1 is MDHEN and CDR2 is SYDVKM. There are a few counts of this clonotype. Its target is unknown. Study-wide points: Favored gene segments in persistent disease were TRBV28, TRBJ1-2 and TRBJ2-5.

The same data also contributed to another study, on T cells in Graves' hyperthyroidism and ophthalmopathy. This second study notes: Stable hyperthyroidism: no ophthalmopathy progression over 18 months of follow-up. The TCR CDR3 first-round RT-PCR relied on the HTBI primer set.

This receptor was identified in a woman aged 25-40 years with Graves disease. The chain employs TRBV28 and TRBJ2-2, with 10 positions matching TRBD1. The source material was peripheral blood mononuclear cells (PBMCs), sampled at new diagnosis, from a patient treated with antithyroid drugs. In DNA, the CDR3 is TGTGCCAGCAGTTCCCCCCTTGACAGGGGGCGGAAGACGAACACCGGGGAGCTGTTTTTT. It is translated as CASSSPLDRGRKTNTGELFF.